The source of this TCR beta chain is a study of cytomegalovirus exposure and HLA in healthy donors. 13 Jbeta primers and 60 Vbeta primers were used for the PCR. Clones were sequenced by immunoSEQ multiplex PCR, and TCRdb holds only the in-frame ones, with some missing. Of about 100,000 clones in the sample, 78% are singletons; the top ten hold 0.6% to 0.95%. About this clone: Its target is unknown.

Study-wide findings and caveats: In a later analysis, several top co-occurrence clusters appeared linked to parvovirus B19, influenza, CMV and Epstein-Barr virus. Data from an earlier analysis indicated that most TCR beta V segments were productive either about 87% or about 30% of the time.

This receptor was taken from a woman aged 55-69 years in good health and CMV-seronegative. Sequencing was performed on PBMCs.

Written as DNA, the CDR3 is TGCGCCAGCTCCACCCTGAGTCCACCCTCCTACGAGCAGTACTTC. Amino acid sequence: CASSTLSPPSYEQYF. The V gene is TRBV5-1, the J gene TRBJ2-7; D not resolved. Germline loops: CDR1 SGHRS, CDR2 YFSETQ. CDR3 length: 15 residues. V gave up 7 bases and J gave up 0 bases, with 17 bases separating them.